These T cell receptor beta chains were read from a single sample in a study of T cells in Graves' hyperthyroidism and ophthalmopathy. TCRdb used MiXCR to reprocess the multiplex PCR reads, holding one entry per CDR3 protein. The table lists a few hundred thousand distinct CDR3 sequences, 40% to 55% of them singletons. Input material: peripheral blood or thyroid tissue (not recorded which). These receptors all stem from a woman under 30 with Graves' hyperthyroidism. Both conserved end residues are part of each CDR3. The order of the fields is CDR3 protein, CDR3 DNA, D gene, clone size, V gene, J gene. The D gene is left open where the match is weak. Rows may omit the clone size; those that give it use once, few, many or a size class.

CASSPDRGADYGYTF	TGTGCCAGCAGCCCGGACAGGGGGGCCGACTATGGCTACACCTTC	TRBD1	-	TRBV7-3	TRBJ1-2
CASSLTRGGVNTEAFF	TGTGCCAGCAGCTTAACCCGTGGGGGGGTGAACACTGAAGCTTTCTTT	-	many	TRBV7-3	TRBJ1-1
CASSIESGQPQHF	TGTGCCAGTAGTATAGAAAGCGGTCAGCCCCAGCATTTT	-	many	TRBV19	TRBJ1-5
CASSATPNYEQYF	TGTGCCAGCAGCGCGACTCCTAACTACGAGCAGTACTTC	-	many	TRBV9	TRBJ2-7
CASSFRGGLGEQYF	TGTGCCAGCAGCTTCCGGGGTGGGTTAGGGGAGCAGTACTTC	-	-	TRBV11-2	TRBJ2-7
CASSSDRGTGYQPQHF	TGTGCCAGCAGCTCTGACAGGGGGACGGGGTATCAGCCCCAGCATTTT	TRBD1	-	TRBV7-9	TRBJ1-5
CAISPTGPNQPQHF	TGTGCCATCAGTCCGACAGGGCCCAATCAGCCCCAGCATTTT	TRBD1	-	TRBV10-3	TRBJ1-5
CASAGPGEYEQYF	TGTGCCAGCGCCGGCCCGGGGGAGTACGAGCAGTACTTC	-	-	TRBV12-3/TRBV12-4	TRBJ2-7
CASSLAAAGQGSEQYF	TGTGCCAGCAGCTTAGCGGCCGCGGGACAGGGTAGCGAGCAGTACTTC	TRBD1	many	TRBV7-9	TRBJ2-7
CASRPTVNYGYTF	TGTGCCAGCAGACCGACGGTGAACTATGGCTACACCTTC	-	many	TRBV6-5	TRBJ1-2
CSVEVTGVVGETQYF	TGCAGCGTTGAAGTGACGGGAGTGGTCGGAGAGACCCAGTACTTC	-	many	TRBV29-1	TRBJ2-5
CASSFRFMNTEAFF	TGCGCCAGCAGCTTCAGATTCATGAACACTGAAGCTTTCTTT	-	many	TRBV5-1	TRBJ1-1
CSADREFYEQYF	TGCAGTGCGGACAGGGAGTTCTACGAGCAGTACTTC	TRBD1	-	TRBV20-1	TRBJ2-7
CSARLDRRDTEAFF	TGCAGTGCTAGATTAGACAGGAGGGACACTGAAGCTTTCTTT	-	-	TRBV20-1	TRBJ1-1
CATSRFLAGGPEDLTF	TGTGCCACCAGCAGATTCCTAGCGGGAGGGCCAGAGGACCTGACTTTC	TRBD2	-	TRBV15	TRBJ2-6
CSVQRGDYGYTF	TGCAGCGTTCAGAGGGGGGACTATGGCTACACCTTC	-	-	TRBV29-1	TRBJ1-2
CASSLTFYRRNTEAFF	TGTGCCAGCAGCTTAACTTTCTACAGGAGGAACACTGAAGCTTTCTTT	-	many	TRBV7-9	TRBJ1-1
CASSPSTSGSHEQYF	TGTGCCAGCAGTCCCTCAACTAGCGGGAGCCACGAGCAGTACTTC	TRBD2	many	TRBV12-3/TRBV12-4	TRBJ2-7
CASSFPGRNEKLFF	TGTGCCAGCAGTTTCCCGGGCCGCAATGAAAAACTGTTTTTT	-	many	TRBV12-3/TRBV12-4	TRBJ1-4
CATSEKAFRDADTQYF	TGTGCCACCAGCGAAAAAGCATTCAGGGATGCAGATACGCAGTATTTT	-	many	TRBV15	TRBJ2-3
CASSEPREGNTEAFF	TGTGCCAGCAGTGAACCTAGGGAAGGGAACACTGAAGCTTTCTTT	-	-	TRBV6-1	TRBJ1-1
CASSTDGYSGNTF	TGTGCCAGCAGCACCGACGGGTACTCTGGAAACACCTTC	-	-	TRBV7-6	TRBJ1-2
CASSRRRDSGNYGYTF	TGTGCCAGCAGCCGCCGCCGGGACAGTGGGAACTATGGCTACACCTTC	TRBD1	-	TRBV2	TRBJ1-2
CSITRTGATEAFF	TGCAGCATTACTAGGACAGGCGCTACTGAAGCTTTCTTT	TRBD1	-	TRBV29-1	TRBJ1-1
CASSDLREFSYEQYF	TGTGCCAGCAGTGACCTAAGGGAGTTCTCCTACGAGCAGTACTTC	-	few	TRBV6-2/TRBV6-3	TRBJ2-7
CASRTPSGGGAQETQYF	TGTGCCAGCAGAACTCCATCGGGAGGGGGGGCACAAGAGACCCAGTACTTC	TRBD2	-	TRBV28	TRBJ2-5
CASSPLPGGAYEQYF	TGTGCCAGCTCACCACTGCCAGGGGGTGCCTACGAGCAGTACTTC	TRBD1	many	TRBV18	TRBJ2-7
CASSIGSEQFF	TGTGCCAGTAGTATCGGAAGTGAGCAGTTCTTC	-	-	TRBV19	TRBJ2-1
CASSLGRRPPQHF	TGTGCCAGCAGCTTGGGGCGAAGGCCGCCCCAGCATTTT	-	many	TRBV13	TRBJ1-5
CASSLSPGPPYEQYF	TGCGCCAGCAGCTTATCTCCGGGACCCCCCTACGAGCAGTACTTC	-	many	TRBV5-1	TRBJ2-7
CSATRAGPYTGELFF	TGCAGTGCTACGAGGGCAGGGCCGTACACCGGGGAGCTGTTTTTT	-	once	TRBV20-1	TRBJ2-2
CSARDRDRGLSPYEQYF	TGCAGTGCTAGAGATCGGGACAGGGGTCTTTCGCCCTACGAGCAGTACTTC	TRBD1	many	TRBV20-1	TRBJ2-7
CASSFTGGSHGYTF	TGCGCCAGCAGTTTTACAGGGGGCTCTCATGGCTACACCTTC	TRBD1	many	TRBV10-2	TRBJ1-2
CASSYTGFGANVLTF	TGTGCCAGCAGTTACACAGGATTTGGGGCCAACGTCCTGACTTTC	-	few	TRBV6-2/TRBV6-3	TRBJ2-6
CASSLTAEPGQNYGYTF	TGTGCCAGCAGCTTAACTGCCGAACCGGGACAGAACTATGGCTACACCTTC	TRBD1	many	TRBV7-3	TRBJ1-2
CSVGAGGEGYGYTF	TGCAGCGTTGGGGCAGGGGGCGAGGGCTATGGCTACACCTTC	TRBD1	once	TRBV29-1	TRBJ1-2
CASSYGSGANVLTF	TGCGCCAGCAGCTATGGATCTGGGGCCAACGTCCTGACTTTC	-	many	TRBV5-1	TRBJ2-6
CASTFRIPPPGMGMLNTEAFF	TGTGCCAGCACCTTTCGAATTCCTCCCCCAGGGATGGGGATGTTGAACACTGAAGCTTTCTTT	-	-	TRBV12-3/TRBV12-4	TRBJ1-1